One sample yielded the 25 T cell receptor beta chains listed below, sequenced in a study of T-cell reconstitution after alpha-beta-depleted transplantation in children. Preparing the TCRbeta library involved the use of unique molecular identifiers. In TCRdb, the PCR reads were re-called with MiXCR into one record per CDR3 protein. The sample holds hundreds of thousands of distinct CDR3 sequences, approximately 22% seen once. Sequenced material: PBMCs, mostly from graft donor cells, taken 360 days after TCRalphabeta/CD19-depleted stem cell transplant. These receptor sequences come from a boy in the first two years of life who had a stem cell transplant for acute myeloid leukemia, so the T cells may come from the graft donor.

This rearrangement joins TRBV4-2 to TRBJ2-1, with unresolved D. Germline V CDR1 and CDR2: LGHNA, YNFKEQ. This CDR3 contains 15 residues. V was shortened by 3 bases and J by 0 bases, with 9 bases between the two germline ends. CDR3 coding DNA: TGTGCCAGCAGCCAGGAGCAAAGCTCCTACAATGAGCAGTTCTTC. As protein: CASSQEQSSYNEQFF.

The sample holds a few counts of this clonotype. The genes are TRBV7-8 and TRBJ2-7; possible D gene TRBD1, 6 bases. The V gene's germline CDR1 is SGHVS and CDR2 FQNEAQ. There are 15 residues in the CDR3. The germline V and J ends were trimmed by 1 base and 2 bases, with 12 bases remaining between them. CDR3 residues: CASSLEAGATYEQYF. The CDR3 DNA reads as TGTGCCAGCAGCTTAGAGGCAGGGGCGACCTACGAGCAGTACTTC.

This clonotype was recorded many times. The chain is built from TRBV9 and TRBJ2-5, with unresolved D. This CDR3 contains 14 residues. Germline lookup yields CDR1 SGDLS and CDR2 YYNGEE. The V gene lost 0 bases and the J gene lost 0 bases, with 6 bases spanning the gap. CDR3 in amino acids: CASSVGDHQETQYF. In DNA form, the CDR3 reads TGTGCCAGCAGCGTAGGTGATCACCAAGAGACCCAGTACTTC.

A few counts support this clonotype. The chain has TRBV28 and TRBJ1-3, with 9 bases matching TRBD1. Germline-derived CDR1 and CDR2 are MDHEN and SYDVKM. V gave up 6 bases and J gave up 7 bases; unmatched junction bases: 1. The CDR3 sequence is 12 residues long. This CDR3 is CASRTGGNTIYF. The CDR3 nucleotides are TGTGCCAGCAGGACAGGGGGGAACACCATATATTTT. Based on the CDR3 plus reference TRBV28 and TRBJ1-3, the full variable domain is DVKVTQSSRYLVKRTGEKVFLECVQDMDHENMFWYRQDPGLGLRLIYFSYDVKMKEKGDIPEGYSVSREKKERFSLILESASTNQTSMYLCASRTGGNTIYFGEGSWLTVV.

This clonotype has a handful of counts. The V gene is TRBV24-1, the J gene TRBJ2-5; 8 nucleotides match TRBD1. Germline values: CDR1 KGHDR, CDR2 SFDVKD. This CDR3 has 16 amino acids. V was pared by 0 bases and J by 3 bases, with 5 bases of the junction left unmatched. The CDR3 coding sequence is TGTGCCACCAGTGATTTGCAGGGGGCGGTTAAAGAGACCCAGTACTTC. Protein product: CATSDLQGAVKETQYF.

The table lists this clonotype with many counts. The genes are TRBV29-1 and TRBJ2-7; D may be TRBD2 (5 bases). CDR3 size: 12 residues. V shed 4 bases and J shed 1 base, with 8 bases lying between them. Germline assignment: CDR1 SQVTM and CDR2 ANQGSEA. CDR3 coding DNA: TGCAGCGTTGTTGGGAGTTCCTACGAGCAGTACTTC. This codes for CSVVGSSYEQYF.

The gene calls are TRBV19 and TRBJ1-1; 7 nucleotides line up with TRBD1. The CDR3 runs 15 residues. V was clipped by 2 bases and J by 1 base; unmatched bases: 4. In germline, CDR1 is LNHDA, CDR2 SQIVND (reference sequence). The CDR3 sequence is CASSIPDRRNTEAFF. The CDR3, as DNA: TGTGCCAGTAGTATACCGGACAGGAGGAACACTGAAGCTTTCTTT.

This sequence joins TRBV6-5 and TRBJ2-1, with 12 nucleotides matching TRBD2. The CDR3 spans 15 residues. Germline trimming cut 4 bases from V and 6 bases from J; bases unmatched to any gene: 4. Germline CDR1 reads MNHEY; CDR2 reads SVGAGI. In DNA, the CDR3 is TGTGCCAGCAGTTTTCCGGGACTAGCGGGCAATGAGCAGTTCTTC. It is translated as CASSFPGLAGNEQFF.

In its sample, this clonotype was seen a few times. This chain connects TRBV5-6 to TRBJ2-7; the D gene is possibly TRBD1 (5 bases). Germline assignment: CDR1 SGHDT and CDR2 YYEEEE. The V gene lost 2 bases and the J gene lost 6 bases, with 12 bases spanning the gap. The CDR3 extends over 13 amino acids. The CDR3 DNA sequence: TGTGCCAGCAGCTTAAACAGGAGAGGCGAGCAGTACGTC. It translates to CASSLNRRGEQYV.

This clonotype occurred a few times. The rearrangement joins TRBV12-3 or TRBV12-4 to TRBJ2-5; the match to TRBD1 covers 9 bases. V lost 3 bases to trimming and J lost 4 bases; unmatched junction nucleotides: 9. This CDR3 contains 16 residues. CDR3 sequence: CASSFPGQGLGETQYF. CDR3 nucleotides: TGTGCCAGCAGTTTTCCCGGACAGGGGCTAGGAGAGACCCAGTACTTC.

A few counts support this clonotype. V gene TRBV12-3 or TRBV12-4 combines with J gene TRBJ2-7; 8 bases match TRBD1. The CDR3 contains 15 residues. V dropped 4 bases and J dropped 2; count of bases not matched to a gene: 7. The CDR3 protein is CASSSAGTGPYEQYV. The DNA for the CDR3 is TGTGCCAGCAGTTCAGCCGGGACAGGCCCCTACGAGCAGTACGTC.

V is TRBV20-1 and J is TRBJ2-2; TRBD1 matches 7 bases. The CDR3 runs 14 residues. Germline values: CDR1 DFQATT, CDR2 SNEGSKA (reference sequence). V shed 6 bases and J 0 bases; nucleotides not matched to a gene: 4. This chain's CDR3 is CSASGQPNTGELFF. In DNA form, the CDR3 reads TGCAGTGCGTCGGGACAGCCGAACACCGGGGAGCTGTTTTTT.

The chain couples TRBV7-9 to TRBJ1-2, with D possibly being TRBD1 (6 bases). This CDR3 is 13 amino acids long. The germline V gene encodes CDR1 SEHNR and CDR2 FQNEAQ (reference sequence). V lost 11 bases and J 5 bases, leaving 18 bases between the germline ends. The CDR3 bases are TGTGCCGGGGAGGGGGGGCGCGGATATGGCTACACCTTC. This encodes CAGEGGRGYGYTF.

J is TRBJ2-3 and V is TRBV7-8, with D possibly TRBD1 on 5 matching bases. The CDR3 is made up of 15 amino acids. V was shortened by 1 base and J by 2 bases, with 10 bases between the two germline ends. The germline CDR1 and CDR2 sequences are SGHVS and FQNEAQ. The CDR3 spells CASSLVGANTDTQYF. CDR3 bases: TGTGCCAGCAGCTTAGTTGGGGCTAACACAGATACGCAGTATTTT. Full variable domain (rest looked up from reference TRBV7-8 and TRBJ2-3): GAGVSQSPRYKVAKRGQDVALRCDPISGHVSLFWYQQALGQGPEFLTYFQNEAQLDKSGLPSDRFFAERPEGSVSTLKIQRTQQEDSAVYLCASSLVGANTDTQYFGPGTRLTVL.

The V call is TRBV20-1, the J call TRBJ2-3; D perhaps matches TRBD1 (5 bases). The CDR3 covers 14 residues. V lost 5 bases, J lost 0 bases, and 12 bases lay in between. CDR1 and CDR2 from the germline V gene are DFQATT and SNEGSKA (reference sequence). This CDR3 is CSALPPGSTDTQYF. The CDR3 nucleotides read TGCAGTGCTTTACCGCCAGGGAGCACAGATACGCAGTATTTT.

This clonotype was found a few times. The rearrangement uses TRBV12-3 or TRBV12-4 and TRBJ2-3, with TRBD1 as a possible D gene (6 bases). The V end lost 6 bases, the J end lost 2 bases, and 15 bases lay between the germline ends. The CDR3 sequence is 15 residues long. The CDR3 coding sequence is TGTGCCAGCAGAGCACAGGGCTACCCCACAGATACGCAGTATTTT. The encoded protein is CASRAQGYPTDTQYF.

Many counts were recorded for this clonotype. CDR3 loop: CASSFFPDRWNGYTF. The CDR3 region has the DNA TGTGCCAGCAGTTTTTTCCCGGACAGGTGGAATGGCTACACCTTC. J is TRBJ1-2 and V is TRBV12-3 or TRBV12-4; TRBD1 matches 7 bases. The CDR3 spans 15 residues. V shed 3 bases, J shed 6 bases, and the junction held 10 bases outside the gene matches.

The chain couples TRBV3-1 to TRBJ1-2; TRBD1 might be the D (5 bases). V lost 3 bases, J lost 6 bases, and 11 bases lay in between. CDR3 length: 13 amino acids. Germline CDR1 is LGHDT and CDR2 is YNNKEL (reference sequence). CDR3 DNA: TGTGCCAGCAGCCAGAGCAGGGTACATGGCTACACCTTC. It is translated as CASSQSRVHGYTF.

There are many counts of this clonotype. The rearrangement uses TRBV24-1 and TRBJ2-1; D gene uncertain. There are 13 residues in the CDR3. Germline V CDR1 and CDR2: KGHDR, SFDVKD. V was trimmed by 2 bases and J by 5 bases, leaving 6 bases between them. The chain's CDR3 is CATSDSAHNEQFF. Here the CDR3 DNA reads TGTGCCACCAGTGATTCGGCACACAATGAGCAGTTCTTC.

This clonotype was found many times. The V and J genes are TRBV20-1 and TRBJ2-3; D remains unclear. Germline V CDR1 and CDR2: DFQATT, SNEGSKA (reference sequence). The CDR3 loop spans 11 amino acids. V lost 5 bases and J 8 bases, leaving 11 bases between the germline ends. The CDR3 nucleotides are TGCAGTGCTCTTGATCAACGTACGCAGTATTTT. Amino acids: CSALDQRTQYF.

The V gene is TRBV19, the J gene TRBJ1-5; maybe TRBD1 (6 bases). V was pared by 5 bases and J by 1 base, with 15 bases between. The CDR3 is 16 amino acids. The germline gives CDR1 LNHDA, CDR2 SQIVND (reference sequence). Written as DNA, the CDR3 is TGTGCCAGTAGTCTCGGGGGGCAGAGGAGCAATCAGCCCCAGCATTTT. It translates to CASSLGGQRSNQPQHF.

In this sample, this clonotype turned up many times. This chain connects TRBV6-1 to TRBJ2-7; no firm D call. V was pared by 5 bases and J by 2 bases, with 10 bases between. The CDR3 has 13 residues. The V gene's germline CDR1 is MNHNS and CDR2 SASEGT. CDR3 sequence (DNA): TGTGCCAGCAGTCGGGCCCCCACCTACGAGCAGTACTTC. This codes for CASSRAPTYEQYF.

This chain joins TRBV29-1 and TRBJ1-2; the D gene is possibly TRBD1 (5 bases). V dropped 0 bases and J dropped 11 bases, with 22 bases sitting between them. This CDR3 contains 15 residues. Germline values: CDR1 SQVTM, CDR2 ANQGSEA. The chain's CDR3 is CSVEEFGTATQRYTF. The DNA for the CDR3 is TGCAGCGTTGAAGAATTCGGGACTGCGACTCAAAGGTACACCTTC.

This clonotype was counted at least ten times. The chain combines TRBV7-2 with TRBJ1-1, with D possibly TRBD1 on 5 matching bases. CDR3 length: 15 amino acids. Germline V lookup: CDR1 SGHTA, CDR2 FQGNSA. Trimming left V 2 bases short and J 7 bases short, with 17 bases between. In DNA form, the CDR3 reads TGTGCCAGCAGCTTATGGGGCAGCGCCCCTGGTGAAGCTTTCTTT. Its translation is CASSLWGSAPGEAFF.

A few counts support this clonotype. The chain recombines TRBV20-1 with TRBJ2-1; 10 bases are a match to TRBD2. Germline V gene data show CDR1 as DFQATT and CDR2 as SNEGSKA (reference sequence). V shed 5 bases and J 6 bases; nucleotides not matched to a gene: 10. CDR3 length: 15 amino acids. The CDR3 loop is CSADQGASGGNEQFF. The CDR3 DNA sequence: TGCAGTGCTGACCAGGGAGCTAGCGGGGGCAATGAGCAGTTCTTC.